The clone carrying this T cell receptor beta chain has ten or more counts. The antigen remains unidentified. The observed sequence ends 3 residues before the CDR3 terminus, with the missing tail filled in from the germline J gene. Germline loops: CDR1 SEHNR, CDR2 FQNEAQ (reference sequence). The CDR3 length is 15 residues. The V end was cut by 5 bases, the J end by 1 base, with 14 bases between. This record comes from a study of T cell clonality in common variable immunodeficiency. Clones were sequenced by immunoSEQ multiplex PCR, and TCRdb holds only the in-frame ones, with some missing. The sample holds more than 30,000 clones, and no clone turns up only once. Study results and caveats: Fewer deletions and N-nucleotide insertions were reportedly seen in common variable immunodeficiency TCR beta sequences.

The TCR originated in a human donor with common variable immunodeficiency. The V gene is TRBV7-9, the J gene TRBJ1-1, with D tentatively TRBD1 (6 bases). Sequencing input: peripheral blood mononuclear cells. The sequenced part of the CDR3 DNA is TGTGCCAGCAGCCCCCGTGGGACATCGAACACTGAA. Translating gives CASSPRGTSNTE. The entire CDR3 is CASSPRGTSNTEAFF.